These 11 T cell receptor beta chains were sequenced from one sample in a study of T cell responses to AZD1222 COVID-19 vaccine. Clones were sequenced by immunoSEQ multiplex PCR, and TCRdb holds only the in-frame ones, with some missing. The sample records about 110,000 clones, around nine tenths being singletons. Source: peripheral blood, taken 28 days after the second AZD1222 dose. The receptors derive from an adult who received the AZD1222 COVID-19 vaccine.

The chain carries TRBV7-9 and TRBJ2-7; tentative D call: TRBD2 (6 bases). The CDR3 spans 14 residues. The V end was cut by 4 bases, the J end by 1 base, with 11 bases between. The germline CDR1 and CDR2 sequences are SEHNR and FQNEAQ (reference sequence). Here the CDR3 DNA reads TGTGCCAGCAGCTCGGGCGGGGAGTCCTACGAGCAGTACTTC. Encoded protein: CASSSGGESYEQYF.

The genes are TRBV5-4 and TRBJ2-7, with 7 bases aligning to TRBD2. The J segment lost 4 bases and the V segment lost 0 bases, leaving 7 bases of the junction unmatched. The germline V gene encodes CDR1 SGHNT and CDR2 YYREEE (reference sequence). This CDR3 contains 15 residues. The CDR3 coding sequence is TGTGCCAGCAGCTTGGCCGTAGGGGAGGGTTACGAGCAGTACTTC. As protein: CASSLAVGEGYEQYF.

The CDR3 DNA is TGCGCCAGCACTCTAAGGGCAGGATCCTATGGCTACACCTTC. Its protein product is CASTLRAGSYGYTF. V is TRBV10-1 and J is TRBJ1-2, with no clear D. Trimming took 7 bases from V and 4 from J, leaving 16 bases between them. Germline loops: CDR1 WNHNN, CDR2 SYGVQD (reference sequence). The CDR3 sequence is 14 residues long.

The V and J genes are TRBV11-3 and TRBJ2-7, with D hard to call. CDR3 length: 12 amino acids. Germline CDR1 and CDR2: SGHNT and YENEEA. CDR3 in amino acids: CASPCGGYEQYF. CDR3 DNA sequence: TGTGCAAGCCCCTGCGGTGGCTACGAGCAGTACTTC.

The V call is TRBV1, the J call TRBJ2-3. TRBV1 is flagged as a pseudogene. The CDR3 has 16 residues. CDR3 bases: TGCACCACCATCCGAACCGACCCTATTGAGGGGGATACGCAGTATTTT. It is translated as CTTIRTDPIEGDTQYF.

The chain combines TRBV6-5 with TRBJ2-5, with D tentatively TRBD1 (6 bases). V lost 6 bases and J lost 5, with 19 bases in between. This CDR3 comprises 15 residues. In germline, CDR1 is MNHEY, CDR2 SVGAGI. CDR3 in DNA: TGTGCCAGCAGCTCGACCGGGACACAAGGGGAGACCCAGTACTTC. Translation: CASSSTGTQGETQYF.

CDR3 residues: CAWGQGGTEAFF. The CDR3 coding sequence is TGTGCCTGGGGACAGGGGGGGACTGAAGCTTTCTTT. The J gene is TRBJ1-1, the V gene TRBV30, with TRBD1 identical over 10 bases. From germline, CDR1 is GTSNPN and CDR2 SVGIG (reference sequence). Trimming removed 5 bases from V and 5 bases from J; junction bases left unmatched: 2. This CDR3 has 12 amino acids.

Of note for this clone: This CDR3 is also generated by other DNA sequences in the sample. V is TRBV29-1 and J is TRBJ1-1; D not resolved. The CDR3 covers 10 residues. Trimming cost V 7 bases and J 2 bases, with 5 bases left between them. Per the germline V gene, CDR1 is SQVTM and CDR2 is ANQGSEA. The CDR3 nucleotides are TGCAGCGGCCTCAACACTGAAGCTTTCTTT. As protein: CSGLNTEAFF.

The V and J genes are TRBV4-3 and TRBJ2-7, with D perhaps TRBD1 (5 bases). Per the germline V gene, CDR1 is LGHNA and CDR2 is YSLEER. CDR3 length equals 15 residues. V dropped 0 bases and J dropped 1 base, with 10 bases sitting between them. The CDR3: CASSQDQGASYEQYF. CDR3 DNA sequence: TGCGCCAGCAGCCAAGATCAGGGCGCTTCCTACGAGCAGTACTTC.

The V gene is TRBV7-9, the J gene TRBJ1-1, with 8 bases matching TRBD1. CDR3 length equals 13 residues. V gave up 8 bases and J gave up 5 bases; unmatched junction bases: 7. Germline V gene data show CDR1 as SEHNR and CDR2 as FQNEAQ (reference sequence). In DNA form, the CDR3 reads TGTGCCAGCCGCAGGGGGCGGGATACTGAAGCTTTCTTT. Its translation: CASRRGRDTEAFF. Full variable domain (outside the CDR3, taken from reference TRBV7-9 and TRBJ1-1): DTGVSQNPRHKITKRGQNVTFRCDPISEHNRLYWYRQTLGQGPEFLTYFQNEAQLEKSRLLSDRFSAERPKGSFSTLEIQRTEQGDSAMYLCASRRGRDTEAFFGQGTRLTVV.

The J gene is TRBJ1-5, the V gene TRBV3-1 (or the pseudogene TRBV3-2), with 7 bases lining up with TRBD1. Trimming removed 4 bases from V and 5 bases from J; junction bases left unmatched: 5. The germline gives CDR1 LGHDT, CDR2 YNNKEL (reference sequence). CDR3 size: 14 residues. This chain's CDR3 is CASSPNRGHQPQHF. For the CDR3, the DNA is TGTGCCAGCAGCCCTAACAGGGGCCATCAGCCCCAGCATTTT.